The clone carrying this T cell receptor beta chain was observed once. The V end lost 7 bases, the J end lost 2 bases, and 16 bases lay between the germline ends. There are 14 residues in the CDR3. Germline CDR1 reads GTSNPN; CDR2 reads SVGIG (reference sequence). The data belong to a study of T cell changes during pregnancy in multiple sclerosis. This table comes from immunoSEQ multiplex PCR, and its TCRdb copy is limited to in-frame clones, with some not included. In the table there are roughly 46,000 clones, about 94% of which are singletons. The sequence was collected from a female donor with multiple sclerosis, enrolled in a pregnancy study. The genes are TRBV30 and TRBJ2-3, with D tentatively TRBD2 (6 bases). Source: CD8+ T cells from peripheral blood mononuclear cells, taken after pregnancy. CDR3 region: CALGSSGSTDTQYF. DNA of the CDR3: TGTGCCTTGGGGTCAAGCGGGTCCACAGATACGCAGTATTTT. The full variable domain, its missing parts supplied by reference TRBV30 and TRBJ2-3, is SQTIHQWPATLVQPVGSPLSLECTVEGTSNPNLYWYRQAAGRGLQLLFYSVGIGQISSEVPQNLSASRPQDRQFILSSKKLLLSDSGFYLCALGSSGSTDTQYFGPGTRLTVL.